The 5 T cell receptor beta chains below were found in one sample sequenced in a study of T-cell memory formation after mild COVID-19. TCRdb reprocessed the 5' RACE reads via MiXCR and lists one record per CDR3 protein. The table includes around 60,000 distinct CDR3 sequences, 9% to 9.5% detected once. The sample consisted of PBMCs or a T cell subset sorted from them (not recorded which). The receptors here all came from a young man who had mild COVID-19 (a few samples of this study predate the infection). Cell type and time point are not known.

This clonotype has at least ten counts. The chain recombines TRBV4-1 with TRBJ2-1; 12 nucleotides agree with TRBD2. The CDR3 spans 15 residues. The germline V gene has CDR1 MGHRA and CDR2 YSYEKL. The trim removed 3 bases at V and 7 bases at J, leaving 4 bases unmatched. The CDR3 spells CASSQRLAGENEQFF. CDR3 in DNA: TGCGCCAGCAGCCAGCGACTAGCGGGGGAGAATGAGCAGTTCTTC.

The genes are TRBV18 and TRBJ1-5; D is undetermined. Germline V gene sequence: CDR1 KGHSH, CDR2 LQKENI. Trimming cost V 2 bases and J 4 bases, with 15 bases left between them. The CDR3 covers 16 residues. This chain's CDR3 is CASSPGQEFGNQPQHF. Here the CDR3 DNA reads TGTGCCAGCTCACCAGGCCAAGAGTTTGGGAATCAGCCCCAGCATTTT.

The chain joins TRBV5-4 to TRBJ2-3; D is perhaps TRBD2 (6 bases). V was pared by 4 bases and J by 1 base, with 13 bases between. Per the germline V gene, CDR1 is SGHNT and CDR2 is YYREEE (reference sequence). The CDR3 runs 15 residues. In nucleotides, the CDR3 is TGTGCCAGCAGCGTGTCTAGCGTTCGCACAGATACGCAGTATTTT. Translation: CASSVSSVRTDTQYF.

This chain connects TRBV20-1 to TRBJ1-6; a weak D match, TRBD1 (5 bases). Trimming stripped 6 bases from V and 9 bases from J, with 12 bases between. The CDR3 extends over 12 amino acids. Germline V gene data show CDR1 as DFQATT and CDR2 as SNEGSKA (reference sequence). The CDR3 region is CSAVDSASPLHF. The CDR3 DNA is TGCAGTGCCGTAGACAGTGCTTCACCCCTCCACTTT.

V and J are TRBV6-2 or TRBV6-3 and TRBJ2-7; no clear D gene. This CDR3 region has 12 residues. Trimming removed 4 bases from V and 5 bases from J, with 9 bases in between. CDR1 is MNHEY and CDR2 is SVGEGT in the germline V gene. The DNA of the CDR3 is TGTGCCAGCAGTTCCACGAAGGACGAGCAGTACTTC. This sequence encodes CASSSTKDEQYF.